Listed below are T cell receptor beta chains from one sample, sequenced in a study of siplizumab effects on memory and regulatory T cells. TCRdb keeps only in-frame clones here, not all; method: immunoSEQ multiplex PCR. The sample includes tens of thousands of clones, roughly 93% of them seen just once. The sample comprised CD8+ T cells sorted from blood. The receptor source for this set is a human donor in good health. Both conserved end residues are part of each CDR3. The order of the fields is D gene, J gene, V gene, clone size, CDR3 protein, CDR3 DNA. A D gene is named only where the DNA matches it firmly. The size of a clone is reported for some rows only, either as once, few or many, or as a class for expanded clones.

D gene: -; J gene: TRBJ1-1; V gene: TRBV7-9; clone size: few; CDR3 protein: CASSTGWDTEAFF; CDR3 DNA: TGTGCCAGCAGCACCGGGTGGGACACTGAAGCTTTCTTT
D gene: -; J gene: TRBJ2-7; V gene: TRBV28; clone size: -; CDR3 protein: CASSRDRGSYEQYF; CDR3 DNA: TGTGCCAGCAGCCGAGACCGGGGCAGCTACGAGCAGTACTTC
D gene: TRBD2; J gene: TRBJ2-3; V gene: TRBV7-3; clone size: -; CDR3 protein: CASSSTAGGPDTQYF; CDR3 DNA: TGTGCCAGCAGCTCTACAGCGGGAGGGCCAGATACGCAGTATTTT
D gene: -; J gene: TRBJ2-7; V gene: TRBV4-2; clone size: -; CDR3 protein: CASSQEGSGDYEQYF; CDR3 DNA: TGTGCCAGCAGCCAAGAAGGATCCGGGGACTACGAGCAGTACTTC
D gene: -; J gene: TRBJ2-5; V gene: TRBV11-2; clone size: -; CDR3 protein: CASSLVGLGSQETQYF; CDR3 DNA: TGTGCCAGCAGCTTAGTGGGGTTAGGGTCCCAAGAGACCCAGTACTTC
D gene: TRBD2; J gene: TRBJ2-5; V gene: TRBV27; clone size: -; CDR3 protein: CASSLAGGWETQYF; CDR3 DNA: TGTGCCAGCAGTTTAGCGGGAGGTTGGGAGACCCAGTACTTC
D gene: -; J gene: TRBJ1-3; V gene: TRBV10-3; clone size: -; CDR3 protein: CAISESGDGNTIYF; CDR3 DNA: TGTGCCATCAGTGAGTCGGGGGATGGAAACACCATATATTTT
D gene: TRBD1; J gene: TRBJ2-5; V gene: TRBV2; clone size: -; CDR3 protein: CASSEGPDREETQYF; CDR3 DNA: TGTGCCAGCAGTGAAGGTCCGGACAGGGAAGAGACCCAGTACTTC
D gene: -; J gene: TRBJ2-2; V gene: TRBV30; clone size: few; CDR3 protein: CAWSLGDHGELFF; CDR3 DNA: TGTGCCTGGAGTTTGGGGGATCACGGGGAGCTGTTTTTT
D gene: -; J gene: TRBJ2-7; V gene: TRBV27; clone size: -; CDR3 protein: CASSLSVVALSEQYF; CDR3 DNA: TGTGCCAGCAGTTTATCGGTGGTTGCATTAAGCGAGCAGTACTTC
D gene: -; J gene: TRBJ2-4; V gene: TRBV27; clone size: -; CDR3 protein: CASSLSMAGPLGIQYF; CDR3 DNA: TGTGCCAGCAGTTTATCGATGGCAGGGCCCCTGGGCATTCAGTACTTC
D gene: -; J gene: TRBJ2-1; V gene: TRBV30; clone size: -; CDR3 protein: CAWSTQDSTRLYFHNEQFF; CDR3 DNA: TGTGCCTGGAGTACCCAGGACAGCACACGGCTCTATTTCCACAATGAGCAGTTCTTC
D gene: TRBD1; J gene: TRBJ2-7; V gene: TRBV9; clone size: -; CDR3 protein: CASSHRDSGNYEQYF; CDR3 DNA: TGTGCCAGCAGCCACCGGGACAGTGGGAACTACGAGCAGTACTTC
D gene: -; J gene: TRBJ2-3; V gene: TRBV13; clone size: -; CDR3 protein: CASSPGTTDTQYF; CDR3 DNA: TGTGCCAGCAGCCCCGGTACTACAGATACGCAGTATTTT
D gene: -; J gene: TRBJ2-7; V gene: TRBV9; clone size: -; CDR3 protein: CASSAGTHPYEQYF; CDR3 DNA: TGTGCCAGCAGCGCCGGGACACACCCCTACGAGCAGTACTTC
D gene: -; J gene: TRBJ1-6; V gene: TRBV25-1; clone size: -; CDR3 protein: CASSFVSSYNSPLHF; CDR3 DNA: TGTGCCAGCAGTTTCGTCAGCTCCTATAATTCACCCCTCCACTTT
D gene: -; J gene: TRBJ1-3; V gene: TRBV5-1; clone size: -; CDR3 protein: CASSQKGRGSGNTIYF; CDR3 DNA: TGCGCCAGCAGCCAAAAAGGACGGGGCTCTGGAAACACCATATATTTT
D gene: -; J gene: TRBJ1-5; V gene: TRBV7-3; clone size: -; CDR3 protein: CASSLDRGQPQHF; CDR3 DNA: TGTGCCAGCAGTCTCGATAGGGGGCAGCCCCAGCATTTT
D gene: -; J gene: TRBJ2-7; V gene: TRBV4-1; clone size: -; CDR3 protein: CASSHTREQYF; CDR3 DNA: TGCGCCAGCAGCCATACTAGGGAGCAGTACTTC
D gene: TRBD1; J gene: TRBJ2-7; V gene: TRBV7-6; clone size: -; CDR3 protein: CASSHRGYEQYF; CDR3 DNA: TGTGCCAGCAGCCACAGGGGATACGAGCAGTACTTC
D gene: -; J gene: TRBJ2-1; V gene: TRBV9; clone size: -; CDR3 protein: CASSVAAGTYNEQFF; CDR3 DNA: TGTGCCAGCAGCGTAGCGGCGGGGACTTACAATGAGCAGTTCTTC
D gene: -; J gene: TRBJ2-5; V gene: TRBV4-2; clone size: -; CDR3 protein: CASSHAGAGGLETQYF; CDR3 DNA: TGTGCCAGCAGCCACGCGGGGGCCGGAGGGCTAGAGACCCAGTACTTC
D gene: -; J gene: TRBJ2-2; V gene: TRBV7-9; clone size: -; CDR3 protein: CASSSWGGNTGELFF; CDR3 DNA: TGTGCCAGCAGCTCTTGGGGCGGGAACACCGGGGAGCTGTTTTTT
D gene: TRBD1; J gene: TRBJ2-5; V gene: TRBV27; clone size: once; CDR3 protein: CASSETGVQETQYF; CDR3 DNA: TGTGCCAGCAGTGAGACAGGGGTCCAAGAGACCCAGTACTTC
D gene: -; J gene: TRBJ2-1; V gene: TRBV5-1; clone size: -; CDR3 protein: CASSLGTSSSYEQFF; CDR3 DNA: TGCGCCAGCAGCTTGGGAACTAGCAGCAGTTATGAGCAGTTCTTC
D gene: -; J gene: TRBJ2-3; V gene: TRBV5-1; clone size: -; CDR3 protein: CASSLGDLTDTQYF; CDR3 DNA: TGCGCCAGCAGCTTGGGTGACCTCACAGATACGCAGTATTTT
D gene: TRBD2; J gene: TRBJ2-7; V gene: TRBV11-1; clone size: -; CDR3 protein: CASSLGLGMSSYEQYF; CDR3 DNA: TGTGCCAGCAGCCTCGGACTAGGGATGAGCTCCTACGAGCAGTACTTC
D gene: -; J gene: TRBJ2-7; V gene: TRBV15; clone size: -; CDR3 protein: CATSRGETAYEQYF; CDR3 DNA: TGTGCCACCAGCAGAGGTGAGACAGCCTACGAGCAGTACTTC
D gene: -; J gene: TRBJ1-4; V gene: TRBV7-9; clone size: -; CDR3 protein: CASSLDRWEKLFF; CDR3 DNA: TGTGCCAGCAGCTTAGACCGGTGGGAAAAACTGTTTTTT
D gene: TRBD2; J gene: TRBJ2-3; V gene: TRBV13; clone size: -; CDR3 protein: CASSLSGTSGSWGTDTQYF; CDR3 DNA: TGTGCCAGCAGCTTAAGCGGGACTAGCGGGAGTTGGGGCACAGATACGCAGTATTTT
D gene: -; J gene: TRBJ1-2; V gene: TRBV29-1; clone size: -; CDR3 protein: CSVPDYGYTF; CDR3 DNA: TGCAGCGTACCCGACTATGGCTACACCTTC
D gene: TRBD1; J gene: TRBJ2-5; V gene: TRBV29-1; clone size: -; CDR3 protein: CSVDGQGALQETQYF; CDR3 DNA: TGCAGCGTAGACGGACAGGGGGCGTTACAAGAGACCCAGTACTTC
D gene: TRBD2; J gene: TRBJ2-3; V gene: TRBV27; clone size: -; CDR3 protein: CASSLSPSGNTDTQYF; CDR3 DNA: TGTGCCAGCAGTTTATCCCCTAGCGGGAACACAGATACGCAGTATTTT
D gene: -; J gene: TRBJ2-3; V gene: TRBV27; clone size: -; CDR3 protein: CASSFGRVLTDTQYF; CDR3 DNA: TGTGCCAGCAGTTTTGGGAGAGTCTTGACAGATACGCAGTATTTT
D gene: TRBD1; J gene: TRBJ2-7; V gene: TRBV27; clone size: -; CDR3 protein: CASSAYRGLYEQYF; CDR3 DNA: TGTGCCAGCAGTGCCTACAGGGGCCTGTACGAGCAGTACTTC
D gene: TRBD2; J gene: TRBJ2-5; V gene: TRBV9; clone size: -; CDR3 protein: CASSGPGTRLETQYF; CDR3 DNA: TGTGCCAGCAGCGGGCCCGGGACTAGGCTAGAGACCCAGTACTTC
D gene: -; J gene: TRBJ2-6; V gene: TRBV15; clone size: -; CDR3 protein: CATSREDGLSGANVLTF; CDR3 DNA: TGTGCCACCAGCAGAGAGGACGGCCTCTCTGGGGCCAACGTCCTGACTTTC
D gene: TRBD2; J gene: TRBJ2-2; V gene: TRBV6-5; clone size: -; CDR3 protein: CASTELAGGTGELFF; CDR3 DNA: TGTGCCAGCACCGAACTAGCGGGGGGGACCGGGGAGCTGTTTTTT
D gene: TRBD2; J gene: TRBJ2-1; V gene: TRBV7-9; clone size: -; CDR3 protein: CASSLGLAGGGGNEQFF; CDR3 DNA: TGTGCCAGCAGCTTAGGTTTAGCGGGAGGGGGAGGCAATGAGCAGTTCTTC
D gene: -; J gene: TRBJ2-3; V gene: TRBV7-9; clone size: -; CDR3 protein: CASIRDSDTQYF; CDR3 DNA: TGTGCCAGCATAAGAGACTCAGATACGCAGTATTTT
D gene: TRBD1; J gene: TRBJ1-5; V gene: TRBV27; clone size: -; CDR3 protein: CASSLSWTGNDQPQHF; CDR3 DNA: TGTGCCAGCAGTTTATCGTGGACAGGGAACGATCAGCCCCAGCATTTT
D gene: -; J gene: TRBJ2-3; V gene: TRBV30; clone size: -; CDR3 protein: CAWSVSGALWDTQYF; CDR3 DNA: TGTGCCTGGAGTGTTTCAGGGGCCCTGTGGGATACGCAGTATTTT
D gene: TRBD2; J gene: TRBJ2-5; V gene: TRBV19; clone size: once; CDR3 protein: CASSPWGRIAGQETQYF; CDR3 DNA: TGTGCCAGTAGTCCATGGGGGAGGATAGCGGGGCAAGAGACCCAGTACTTC
D gene: -; J gene: TRBJ1-1; V gene: TRBV5-1; clone size: -; CDR3 protein: CASSLVQTNTEAFF; CDR3 DNA: TGCGCCAGCAGCTTGGTTCAAACGAACACTGAAGCTTTCTTT
D gene: -; J gene: TRBJ2-1; V gene: TRBV14; clone size: -; CDR3 protein: CASSQYLQGFQFF; CDR3 DNA: TGTGCCAGCAGCCAATATCTCCAAGGGTTTCAGTTCTTC
D gene: TRBD2; J gene: TRBJ2-2; V gene: TRBV4-3; clone size: -; CDR3 protein: CASSQDRSGRTGELFF; CDR3 DNA: TGCGCCAGCAGCCAAGATCGAAGCGGGAGAACCGGGGAGCTGTTTTTT
D gene: -; J gene: TRBJ2-7; V gene: TRBV29-1; clone size: -; CDR3 protein: CSVLGWSSSYEQYF; CDR3 DNA: TGCAGCGTTTTAGGCTGGTCGAGCTCCTACGAGCAGTACTTC
D gene: TRBD2; J gene: TRBJ2-3; V gene: TRBV19; clone size: -; CDR3 protein: CASSIDRLAGGPEITDTQYF; CDR3 DNA: TGTGCCAGTAGTATAGATCGACTAGCGGGAGGGCCGGAGATCACAGATACGCAGTATTTT
D gene: TRBD1; J gene: TRBJ2-7; V gene: TRBV6-5; clone size: -; CDR3 protein: CASSYNRGHEQYF; CDR3 DNA: TGTGCCAGCAGTTACAACAGGGGCCACGAGCAGTACTTC
D gene: -; J gene: TRBJ1-1; V gene: TRBV30; clone size: -; CDR3 protein: CAWTHLSTEAFF; CDR3 DNA: TGTGCCTGGACCCATTTATCTACTGAAGCTTTCTTT
D gene: -; J gene: TRBJ1-2; V gene: TRBV28; clone size: -; CDR3 protein: CASSSNRFYGYTF; CDR3 DNA: TGTGCCAGCAGTTCGAACAGGTTCTATGGCTACACCTTC
D gene: TRBD2; J gene: TRBJ2-2; V gene: TRBV6-6; clone size: -; CDR3 protein: CASSGLAVANTGELFF; CDR3 DNA: TGTGCCAGCTCGGGACTAGCGGTCGCGAACACCGGGGAGCTGTTTTTT
D gene: TRBD2; J gene: TRBJ2-2; V gene: TRBV6-1; clone size: -; CDR3 protein: CASSELGGSLSSGGELFF; CDR3 DNA: TGTGCCAGCAGTGAATTGGGCGGGAGTCTAAGTTCCGGCGGGGAGCTGTTTTTT
D gene: -; J gene: TRBJ2-1; V gene: TRBV9; clone size: -; CDR3 protein: CASSVNPTQPVVNEQFF; CDR3 DNA: TGTGCCAGCAGCGTAAACCCTACTCAACCGGTTGTGAATGAGCAGTTCTTC